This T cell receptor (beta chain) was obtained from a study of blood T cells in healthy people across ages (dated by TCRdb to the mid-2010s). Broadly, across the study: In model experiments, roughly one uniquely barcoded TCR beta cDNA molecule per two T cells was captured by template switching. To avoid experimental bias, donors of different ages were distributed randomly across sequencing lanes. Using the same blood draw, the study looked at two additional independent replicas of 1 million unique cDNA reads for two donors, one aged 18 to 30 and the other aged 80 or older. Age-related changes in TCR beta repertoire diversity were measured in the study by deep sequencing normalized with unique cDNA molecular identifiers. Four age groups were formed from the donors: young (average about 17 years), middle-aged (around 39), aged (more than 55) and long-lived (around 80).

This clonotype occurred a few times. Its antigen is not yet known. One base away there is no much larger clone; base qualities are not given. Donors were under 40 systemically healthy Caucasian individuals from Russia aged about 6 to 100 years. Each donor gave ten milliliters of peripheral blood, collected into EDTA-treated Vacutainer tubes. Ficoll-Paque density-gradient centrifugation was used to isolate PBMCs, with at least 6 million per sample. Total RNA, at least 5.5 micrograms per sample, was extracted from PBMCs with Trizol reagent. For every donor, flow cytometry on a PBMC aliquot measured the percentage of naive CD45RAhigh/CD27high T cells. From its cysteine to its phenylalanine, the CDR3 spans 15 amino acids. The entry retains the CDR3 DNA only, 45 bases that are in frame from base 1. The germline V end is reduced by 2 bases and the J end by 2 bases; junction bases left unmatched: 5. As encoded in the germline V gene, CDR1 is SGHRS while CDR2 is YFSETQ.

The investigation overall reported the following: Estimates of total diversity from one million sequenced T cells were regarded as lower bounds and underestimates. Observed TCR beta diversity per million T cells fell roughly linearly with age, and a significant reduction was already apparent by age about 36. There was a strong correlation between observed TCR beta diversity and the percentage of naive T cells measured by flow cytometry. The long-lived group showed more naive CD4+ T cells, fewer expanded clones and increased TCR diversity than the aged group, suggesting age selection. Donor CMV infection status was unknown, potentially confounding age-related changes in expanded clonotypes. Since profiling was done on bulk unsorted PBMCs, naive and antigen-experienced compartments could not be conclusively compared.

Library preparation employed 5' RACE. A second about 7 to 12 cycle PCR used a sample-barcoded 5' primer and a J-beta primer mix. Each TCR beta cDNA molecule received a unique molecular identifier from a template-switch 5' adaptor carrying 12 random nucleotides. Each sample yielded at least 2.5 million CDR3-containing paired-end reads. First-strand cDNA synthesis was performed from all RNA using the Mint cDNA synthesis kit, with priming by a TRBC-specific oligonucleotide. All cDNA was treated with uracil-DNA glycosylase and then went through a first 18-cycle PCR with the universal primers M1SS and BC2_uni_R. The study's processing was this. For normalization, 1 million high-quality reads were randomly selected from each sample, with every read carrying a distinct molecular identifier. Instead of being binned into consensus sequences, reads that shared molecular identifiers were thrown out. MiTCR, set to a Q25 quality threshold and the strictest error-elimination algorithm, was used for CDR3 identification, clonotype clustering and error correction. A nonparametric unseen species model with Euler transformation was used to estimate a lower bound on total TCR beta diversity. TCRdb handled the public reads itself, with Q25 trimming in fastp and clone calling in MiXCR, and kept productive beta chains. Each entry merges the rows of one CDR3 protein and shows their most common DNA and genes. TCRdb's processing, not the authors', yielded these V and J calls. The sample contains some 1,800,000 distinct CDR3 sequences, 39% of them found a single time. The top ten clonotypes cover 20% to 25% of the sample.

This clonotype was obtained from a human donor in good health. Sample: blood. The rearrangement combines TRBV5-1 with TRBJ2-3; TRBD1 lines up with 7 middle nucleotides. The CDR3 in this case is CASSLRDRVTDTQYF. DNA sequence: TGCGCCAGCAGCTTACGGGACAGAGTCACAGATACGCAGTATTTT.